This T cell receptor beta chain was retrieved from a study of T-cell memory formation after mild COVID-19. Researchers used 5'RACE with constant-segment primers to make TCR alpha and TCR beta cDNA libraries that carry sample barcodes and UMIs. TCRdb re-called the 5' RACE reads with MiXCR, one entry per CDR3 protein. The sample holds roughly 250,000 distinct CDR3 sequences, approximately 15% seen once. Trimming pared 1 base from V and 6 bases from J, leaving 20 bases between. Germline CDR1 reads MGHRA; CDR2 reads YSYEKL. This CDR3 has 17 residues. The sequence was collected from a man between 18 and 29 years old who had mild COVID-19 (a few samples of this study predate the infection). Cell type and time point are not known. The chain uses TRBV4-1 and TRBJ2-3; D may be TRBD1 or TRBD2 (6 bases each). The sample taken for sequencing was PBMCs or a T cell subset sorted from them (not recorded which). CDR3 in amino acids: CASSQVFGGDNGDTQYF. In DNA, the CDR3 is TGCGCCAGCAGCCAAGTGTTCGGCGGGGACAATGGGGATACGCAGTATTTT.